The T cell receptor beta chain under discussion was sequenced for a study of spatial heterogeneity in lung cancer. Study summary: PBMC samples from follow-up, when available, were sequenced at a median of about 2 years post-resection. Each distinct TCR and UMI combination averaged more than ten appearances in raw reads.

This clonotype was counted many times. Sample time point: blood at routine non-recurrence follow-up after resection. From tumor, nontumor lung or frozen PBMC, whole RNA was taken unsorted for sequencing. On each TCR cDNA molecule, a unique molecular identifier was present. TCRdb re-called the 5' RACE reads through MiXCR, storing one row per CDR3 protein. The sample lists over 15,000 distinct CDR3 sequences, 5.5% to 7% seen once, with about 23% in the top ten. The TCR sequence derives from a male donor with early-stage non-small cell lung cancer. This sample comprised PBMCs, obtained at follow-up.

The CDR3 spells CASTPRITLSGANVLTF. CDR3 DNA: TGTGCCAGCACCCCGCGGATCACTCTCTCTGGGGCCAACGTCCTGACTTTC. This sequence joins TRBV12-3 or TRBV12-4 and TRBJ2-6, with D unclear. The V end lost 7 bases, the J end lost 0 bases, and 16 bases lay between the germline ends. The CDR3 contains 17 residues.